This entry lists 24 T cell receptor beta chains sequenced from one sample in a study of T cells in Graves' hyperthyroidism and ophthalmopathy. TCR beta CDR3 regions were amplified from RNA. The TCR CDR3 was amplified in a first-round RT-PCR using the HTBI primer set. TCRdb redid the calling of the multiplex PCR reads with MiXCR, one entry per CDR3 protein. The table records over 300,000 distinct CDR3 sequences, around 13% of them present only once. The sample was blood. Every receptor here comes from a middle-aged woman with Graves' ophthalmopathy.

This clonotype has ten or more counts. The chain carries TRBV24-1 and TRBJ2-3, with TRBD1 identical over 7 bases. V lost 4 bases to trimming and J lost 5 bases; unmatched junction nucleotides: 8. The CDR3 runs 15 residues. Germline loops: CDR1 KGHDR, CDR2 SFDVKD. The CDR3, as DNA: TGTGCCACCAGTGAACGGGACAGTCGACGAGATACGCAGTATTTT. Translation: CATSERDSRRDTQYF.

This clonotype was counted ten times or more. This chain links TRBV6-2 or TRBV6-3 with TRBJ2-3; TRBD2 aligns across 8 bases. J was trimmed by 5 bases and V by 8 bases; bases with no gene match: 3. The CDR3 runs 12 residues. The germline gives CDR1 MNHEY, CDR2 SVGEGT. The CDR3 bases are TGTGCCAGCTACGGGGGGGGAGATACGCAGTATTTT. Amino acids: CASYGGGDTQYF.

The genes are TRBV11-2 and TRBJ2-7; either TRBD1 or TRBD2 may supply D (5 bases each). The CDR3 is 14 residues long. Germline V lookup: CDR1 SGHAT, CDR2 FQNNGV. Deletions cut 4 bases from V and 2 bases from J, with 12 bases between. For the CDR3, the DNA is TGTGCCAGCAGCTACCCGGGGCAGACCTACGAGCAGTACTTC. Translation: CASSYPGQTYEQYF.

This clonotype was counted many times. V usage is TRBV6-1 and J usage is TRBJ2-2; D gene unclear. V was shortened by 6 bases and J by 6 bases, with 8 bases between the two germline ends. Looked up from germline, CDR1 is MNHNS and CDR2 is SASEGT. The CDR3 consists of 12 residues. In DNA form, the CDR3 reads TGTGCCAGCAGCCACCTTCCCGGGGAGCTGTTTTTT. Protein: CASSHLPGELFF.

This clonotype was counted at least ten times. The gene calls are TRBV18 and TRBJ1-5; no clear D gene. Trimming removed 3 bases at V and 1 base at J, with 7 bases between. Germline lookup yields CDR1 KGHSH and CDR2 LQKENI. The CDR3 runs 14 residues. CDR3 sequence: CASSPSASNQPQHF. The CDR3 region has the DNA TGTGCCAGCTCACCGTCAGCAAGCAATCAGCCCCAGCATTTT.

This clonotype was found many times. The rearrangement uses TRBV7-2 and TRBJ1-2; maybe TRBD1 (6 bases). The CDR3 loop spans 16 amino acids. CDR1 SGHTA and CDR2 FQGNSA come from the germline V gene. V gave up 1 base and J gave up 4 bases, with 16 bases separating them. The CDR3 DNA sequence: TGTGCCAGCAGCTTAGATTCCGCGACAGGCCTCTATGGCTACACCTTC. Amino acids: CASSLDSATGLYGYTF.

This clonotype was detected many times. V is TRBV11-2 and J is TRBJ2-5, with TRBD2 identical over 8 bases. Germline V CDR1 and CDR2: SGHAT, FQNNGV. The length of the CDR3 is 15 residues. The V gene end was trimmed by 2 bases and the J gene end by 5 bases; junction bases not matched to a gene: 7. The CDR3 loop reads CASSLSGSTKETQYF. For the CDR3, the DNA is TGTGCCAGCAGCTTAAGCGGGAGTACCAAGGAGACCCAGTACTTC.

J is TRBJ2-2 and V is TRBV5-1, with D hard to call. The ends were cut back, 0 bases at V and 3 bases at J, with 9 bases in the middle. Looked up from germline, CDR1 is SGHRS and CDR2 is YFSETQ. The CDR3 has 15 residues. The CDR3 spells CASSLAAGYTGELFF. In DNA, the CDR3 is TGCGCCAGCAGCTTGGCGGCAGGATACACCGGGGAGCTGTTTTTT.

Many counts were recorded for this clonotype. The V gene is TRBV20-1, the J gene TRBJ1-6; D is undetermined. The V and J ends lost 6 bases and 7 bases respectively, with 13 bases between them. Germline V CDR1 and CDR2: DFQATT, SNEGSKA (reference sequence). The CDR3 covers 13 residues. This CDR3 reads CSATDGRNSPLHF. The CDR3 DNA reads as TGCAGTGCAACGGACGGCCGCAATTCACCCCTCCACTTT.

This clonotype has a count of ten or more. V is TRBV6-4 and J is TRBJ2-1; the match to TRBD1 covers 8 bases. Germline CDR1 is MRHNA and CDR2 is SNTAGT. This CDR3 comprises 15 residues. Trimming removed 5 bases from V and 4 bases from J; junction bases left unmatched: 7. CDR3 nucleotides: TGTGCCAGCAGTCCCATTAGGACAGGGTACAATGAGCAGTTCTTC. It specifies CASSPIRTGYNEQFF.

This clonotype was found many times. V usage is TRBV6-9 and J usage is TRBJ1-5; D remains ambiguous. The CDR3 is made up of 15 amino acids. Germline CDR1 is MNHGY and CDR2 is SVAAGI. Trimming pared 2 bases from V and 7 bases from J, leaving 15 bases between. DNA of the CDR3: TGTGCCAGCAGTTATCAGTGGAGGTCTAGCCAGCCCCAGCATTTT. It yields the protein CASSYQWRSSQPQHF.

The chain links TRBV4-1 to TRBJ2-7; D may be TRBD1 (6 bases). The CDR3 totals 15 residues. Looked up from germline, CDR1 is MGHRA and CDR2 is YSYEKL. The ends were cut back, 2 bases at V and 6 bases at J, with 17 bases in the middle. CDR3 nucleotides: TGCGCCAGCAGCCAATATCAGGGGACCCCCGGCGAGCAGTACTTC. Translated: CASSQYQGTPGEQYF.

As regards this clonotype: Compared with germline, one end of the junction differs, possibly owing to a read error. This chain connects TRBV18 to TRBJ2-7; TRBD2 aligns across 13 bases. In germline, CDR1 is KGHSH, CDR2 LQKENI. The CDR3 loop spans 18 amino acids. In DNA, the CDR3 is TGTGCCAGCTCACTGAAGACTAGCGGGGGGCCAAGCTCCCACGAGCAGTACTTC. This gives the protein CASSLKTSGGPSSHEQYF. Based on the CDR3 plus reference TRBV18 and TRBJ2-7, the full variable domain is NAGVMQNPRHLVRRRGQEARLRCSPMKGHSHVYWYRQLPEEGLKFMVYLQKENIIDESGMPKERFSAEFPKEGPSILRIQQVVRGDSAAYFCASSLKTSGGPSSHEQYFGPGTRLTVT.

In this sample, this clonotype turned up many times. This rearrangement joins TRBV11-2 to TRBJ2-1; D ambiguous. V was pared by 2 bases and J by 5 bases, with 10 bases between. The CDR3 sequence is 14 residues long. Germline CDR1 is SGHAT and CDR2 is FQNNGV. The CDR3 DNA reads TGTGCCAGCAGCTTACTTTCTCTCGACAATGAGCAGTTCTTC. Protein: CASSLLSLDNEQFF. Supplemented by reference TRBV11-2 and TRBJ2-1, the full variable domain reads EAGVAQSPRYKIIEKRQSVAFWCNPISGHATLYWYQQILGQGPKLLIQFQNNGVVDDSQLPKDRFSAERLKGVDSTLKIQPAKLEDSAVYLCASSLLSLDNEQFFGPGTRLTVL.

This clonotype was observed many times. The chain is built from TRBV27 and TRBJ2-7; D is possibly TRBD1 or TRBD2 (5 bases each). The germline gives CDR1 MNHEY, CDR2 SMNVEV (reference sequence). This CDR3 has 14 amino acids. V was pared by 6 bases and J by 4 bases, with 16 bases between. This CDR3 reads CASRPGRAVYEQYF. CDR3 DNA: TGTGCCAGCAGGCCAGGGCGGGCAGTTTACGAGCAGTACTTC.

This clonotype was seen many times. The V and J genes are TRBV2 and TRBJ1-1, with D hard to call. Germline values: CDR1 SNHLY, CDR2 FYNNEI. Trimming removed 6 bases from V and 1 base from J, with 9 bases in between. This CDR3 contains 13 residues. This CDR3 reads CASRPQRNTEAFF. Written as DNA, the CDR3 is TGTGCCAGCAGACCACAGAGGAACACTGAAGCTTTCTTT.

This clonotype was observed a handful of times. This chain joins TRBV12-3 or TRBV12-4 and TRBJ2-5; 11 bases align to TRBD1. This CDR3 spans 14 amino acids. Trimming took 6 bases from V and 5 from J; bases not matched to a gene: 5. CDR3 nucleotides: TGTGCCAGCAGGCCGGACAGGGGGCGGGAGACCCAGTACTTC. Its translation: CASRPDRGRETQYF.

This clonotype came up many times. CDR3 bases: TGTGCCAGCAGCAGTCTACTCAGGGGCAGGGAAAAACTGTTTTTT. This gives the protein CASSSLLRGREKLFF. The chain couples TRBV7-9 to TRBJ1-4; D may be TRBD1 (6 bases). In germline, CDR1 is SEHNR, CDR2 FQNEAQ (reference sequence). The CDR3 spans 15 residues. V lost 5 bases, J lost 8 bases, and 18 bases lay in between.

The chain joins TRBV15 to TRBJ2-6, with D tentatively TRBD1 (6 bases). The V gene lost 6 bases and the J gene lost 4 bases, with 16 bases spanning the gap. Germline lookup yields CDR1 LNHNV and CDR2 YYDKDF (reference sequence). CDR3 length: 16 amino acids. The CDR3 is CATSSGERAGANVLTF. Written as DNA, the CDR3 is TGTGCCACCAGTTCAGGGGAACGTGCCGGGGCCAACGTCCTGACTTTC.

This clonotype was counted ten times or more. This chain uses TRBV15 with TRBJ2-1; 11 bases are shared with TRBD2. With V trimmed by 3 bases and J by 2 bases, 3 bases remained unmatched. Germline V gene lookup returns CDR1 LNHNV and CDR2 YYDKDF (reference sequence). The CDR3 extends over 16 amino acids. CDR3 DNA: TGTGCCACCAGCAGTAGCGGGAGGGGCACCTACAATGAGCAGTTCTTC. Translating it yields CATSSSGRGTYNEQFF.

In its sample, this clonotype was seen many times. The CDR3 DNA reads as TGTGCCAGCTCGGAATGGGGACAGGGGTTGAATGAGCAGTTCTTC. This sequence encodes CASSEWGQGLNEQFF. The chain uses TRBV3-1 and TRBJ2-1, with TRBD1 identical over 10 bases. The CDR3 is 15 residues long. The J segment lost 7 bases and the V segment lost 8 bases, leaving 11 bases of the junction unmatched. Germline V gene lookup returns CDR1 LGHDT and CDR2 YNNKEL (reference sequence).

This clonotype has a count of ten or more. The CDR3 DNA is TGTGCTAGTGGTTTGGTACCGCAGGGGGCTTATTGGAATCAGCCCCAGCATTTT. This codes for CASGLVPQGAYWNQPQHF. The rearrangement joins TRBV12-5 to TRBJ1-5, with 8 bases aligning to TRBD1. J was trimmed by 4 bases and V by 0 bases; bases with no gene match: 11. This CDR3 spans 18 amino acids. Germline CDR1 reads LGHNT; CDR2 reads FRNRAP.

This clonotype occurred many times. This chain connects TRBV27 to TRBJ1-6, with unresolved D. Per germline, CDR1 MNHEY and CDR2 SMNVEV (reference sequence). The CDR3 is 16 residues long. V was clipped by 5 bases and J by 9 bases, with 20 bases between them. CDR3 region: CASSPPIPGEGSPLHF. CDR3 nucleotide sequence: TGTGCCAGCAGTCCCCCAATACCGGGAGAAGGTTCACCCCTCCACTTT.

This clonotype appeared many times. The genes are TRBV6-1 and TRBJ2-7, with unresolved D. The CDR3 covers 16 residues. The germline gives CDR1 MNHNS, CDR2 SASEGT. V shed 1 base and J shed 7 bases, with 20 bases lying between them. CDR3 sequence (DNA): TGTGCCAGCAGTGAAGGTTTGGCCGGCACCGATCGGGAGCAGTACTTC. It encodes CASSEGLAGTDREQYF.